The clone carrying this TCR beta chain is a singleton in its sample. Its specificity is not known. The data belong to a study of OX40 agonist ivuxolimab in advanced cancers. Study context: Subjects had a mean age of around 60 years, with a range of 23 to 79; around 83% were male. Study-level findings and limits: Both CD4+ and CD8+ T cell populations in blood had undergone clonal expansion by week 6 at 0.1 to 3.0 mg/kg. Patients who responded partially at 0.1-3.0 mg/kg showed clonal expansion ranking among the lowest.

This CDR3 is built from 13 residues. The germline V and J ends were trimmed by 8 bases and 5 bases, with 12 bases remaining between them. Germline CDR1 and CDR2: SGHNT and YENEEA. Clones were sequenced by immunoSEQ multiplex PCR, and TCRdb holds only the in-frame ones, with some missing. The sample has about 73,000 clones, 88% seen once. This rearrangement joins TRBV11-3 to TRBJ1-4; D gene unclear. The clonotype comes from an adult with an advanced solid tumor such as melanoma, head and neck, liver or kidney cancer. This specimen was CD4+ or CD8+ T cells sorted from blood, taken in a trial of the OX40 agonist ivuxolimab. This CDR3 is CASSLGENEKLFF. The CDR3 coding sequence is TGTGCCAGCTCCCTCGGGGAGAATGAAAAACTGTTTTTT.